The text below deals with one TCR beta chain. Repertoires were generated with immunoSEQ multiplex PCR, while TCRdb's copy carries only in-frame clones and drops some. The sample has roughly 300,000 clones, around 80% seen once. This entry is derived from a study of blood T cell repertoires in COVID-19. CDR1 and CDR2 (germline): MNHEY, SVGAGI. Trimming took 2 bases from V and 6 from J; bases not matched to a gene: 0. CDR3 length: 15 residues. The V call is TRBV6-5, the J call TRBJ2-1; 14 bases map to TRBD2. The clonotype comes from a woman aged 45-65 years with acute or convalescent COVID-19. The sequencing input was peripheral blood. CDR3 coding DNA: TGTGCCAGCAGTTACGGACTAGCGGGGGGCAATGAGCAGTTCTTC. Translated: CASSYGLAGGNEQFF.